This T cell receptor beta chain stems from a study of OX40 agonist ivuxolimab in advanced cancers. Study context: One patient with hepatocellular carcinoma and two with cutaneous melanoma, three in all, had partial responses.

This CDR3 is 14 amino acids long. Per the germline V gene, CDR1 is SGHTA and CDR2 is FQGNSA. The junction had 6 bases not matched to a gene; V was cut back by 5 bases and J by 4 bases. As to this clone: No antigen is known for it.

Overall study results and limits: The expanded peripheral T cells' antigen specificity was not determined. Relative to CD4+ cells, CD8+ T cells on average had more expanded clones.

Measured with immunoSEQ multiplex PCR; TCRdb has only the in-frame clones, and not every one. Altogether 62,000 or so clones are present, 85% being singletons, with the ten largest covering roughly 3.5%. This sequence was found in an adult with an advanced solid tumor such as melanoma, head and neck, liver or kidney cancer. Here the sequenced sample was CD4+ or CD8+ T cells sorted from blood, taken in a trial of the OX40 agonist ivuxolimab. The V and J genes are TRBV7-2 and TRBJ2-5; 8 bases are a match to TRBD1. CDR3 DNA: TGTGCCAGCAGCCCCTCTGGACAGGGAGAGACCCAGTACTTC. Translating gives CASSPSGQGETQYF.